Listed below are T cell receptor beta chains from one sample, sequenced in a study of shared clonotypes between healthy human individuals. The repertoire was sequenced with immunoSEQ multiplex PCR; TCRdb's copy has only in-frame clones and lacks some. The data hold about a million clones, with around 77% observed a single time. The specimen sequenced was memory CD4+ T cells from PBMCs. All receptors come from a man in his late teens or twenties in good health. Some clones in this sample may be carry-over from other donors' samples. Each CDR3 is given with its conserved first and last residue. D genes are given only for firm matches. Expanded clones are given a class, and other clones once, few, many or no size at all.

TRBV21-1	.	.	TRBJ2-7	CASSKVLAGPPIDEQYF	TGTGCCAGCAGCAAAGTCCTAGCGGGTCCGCCGATCGACGAGCAGTACTTC
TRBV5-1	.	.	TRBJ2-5	CASSLEGLVETQYF	TGCGCCAGCAGCTTGGAGGGATTGGTGGAGACCCAGTACTTC
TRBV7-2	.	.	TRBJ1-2	CASPYAGFYGYTF	TGTGCCAGTCCATACGCAGGGTTTTATGGCTACACCTTC
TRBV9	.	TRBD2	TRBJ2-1	CASSSGTSGRENNEQFF	TGTGCCAGCAGCTCAGGGACTAGCGGGAGGGAAAACAATGAGCAGTTCTTC
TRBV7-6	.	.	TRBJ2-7	CAQHSEVGNEQYF	TGTGCCCAGCACTCCGAGGTGGGAAACGAGCAGTACTTC
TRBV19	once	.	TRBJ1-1	CASSIDPRGTEAFF	TGTGCCAGTAGTATAGATCCCCGAGGGACTGAAGCTTTCTTT
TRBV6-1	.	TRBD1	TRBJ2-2	CASLTGGKIGELFF	TGTGCCAGCCTGACAGGGGGCAAGATCGGGGAGCTGTTTTTT
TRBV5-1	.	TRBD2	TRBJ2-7	CASSGWQREGSYEQYF	TGCGCCAGCAGCGGATGGCAGCGGGAGGGATCCTACGAGCAGTACTTC
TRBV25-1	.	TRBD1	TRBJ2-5	CASSDPSDRQETQYF	TGTGCCAGCAGTGATCCGTCGGACAGGCAAGAGACCCAGTACTTC
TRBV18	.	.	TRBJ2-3	CASSPPRPGTSTDTQYF	TGTGCCAGCTCACCACCTCGTCCCGGGACTAGCACAGATACGCAGTATTTT
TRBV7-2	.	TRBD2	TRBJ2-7	CASSRSGTIGEQYF	TGTGCCAGCAGCAGATCCGGGACTATTGGCGAGCAGTACTTC
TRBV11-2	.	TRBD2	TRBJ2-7	CASSLTGGTSAIYSYEQYF	TGTGCCAGCAGCCTTACCGGGGGGACTAGCGCCATTTACTCCTACGAGCAGTACTTC
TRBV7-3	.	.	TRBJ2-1	CASSSLGPGEQFF	TGTGCCAGCAGCTCGCTGGGCCCCGGTGAGCAGTTCTTC
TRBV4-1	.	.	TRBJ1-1	CASKGYAQINTEAFF	TGCGCCAGCAAAGGATATGCCCAGATAAACACTGAAGCTTTCTTT
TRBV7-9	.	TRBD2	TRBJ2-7	CASSPRLAEIYEQYF	TGTGCCAGCAGCCCCCGACTAGCGGAAATCTACGAGCAGTACTTC
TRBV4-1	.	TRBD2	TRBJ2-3	CASSQEGVAGYTDTQYF	TGCGCCAGCAGCCAAGAAGGCGTAGCGGGGTACACAGATACGCAGTATTTT
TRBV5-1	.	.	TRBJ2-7	CASSRRDNYEQYF	TGCGCCAGCTCAAGGAGGGACAACTACGAGCAGTACTTC
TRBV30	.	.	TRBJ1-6	CAWRLSGGRQNSPLHF	TGTGCCTGGAGACTATCCGGGGGCAGGCAAAATTCACCCCTCCACTTT
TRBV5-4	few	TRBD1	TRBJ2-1	CASSLAGQGAYNEQFF	TGTGCCAGCAGCTTGGCCGGACAGGGGGCTTACAATGAGCAGTTCTTC
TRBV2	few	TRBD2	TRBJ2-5	CASSEGGGGLQETQYF	TGTGCCAGCAGTGAGGGCGGGGGAGGCCTCCAAGAGACCCAGTACTTC
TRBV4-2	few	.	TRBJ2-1	CASSQAHDHFSYNEQFF	TGTGCCAGCAGCCAAGCGCATGATCATTTCTCCTACAATGAGCAGTTCTTC
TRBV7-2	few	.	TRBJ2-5	CASSRPGETQYF	TGTGCCAGCAGCCGCCCGGGGGAGACCCAGTACTTC
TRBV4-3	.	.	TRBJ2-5	CASSQLRSSEVQETQYF	TGCGCCAGCAGCCAACTGAGAAGCTCGGAGGTACAAGAGACCCAGTACTTC
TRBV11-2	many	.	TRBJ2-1	CASSYSWTRHNEQFF	TGTGCCAGCAGCTATTCCTGGACTCGGCACAATGAGCAGTTCTTC
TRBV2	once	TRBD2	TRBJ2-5	CASSRPGGAGETQYF	TGTGCCAGCAGTCGCCCGGGGGGTGCGGGGGAGACCCAGTACTTC
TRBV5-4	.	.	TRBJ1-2	CASRRTGLDYGYTF	TGTGCCAGCAGGCGTACAGGGCTGGACTATGGCTACACCTTC
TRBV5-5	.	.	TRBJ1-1	CASSLVPQNTEAFF	TGTGCCAGCAGCTTGGTACCCCAGAACACTGAAGCTTTCTTT
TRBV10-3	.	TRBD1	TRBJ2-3	CAISKDRAPETDTQYF	TGTGCCATCAGTAAGGACAGGGCGCCCGAGACAGATACGCAGTATTTT
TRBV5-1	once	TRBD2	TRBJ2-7	CASTPAGGRFGEQYF	TGCGCCTCTACCCCGGCGGGAGGGCGCTTCGGGGAGCAGTACTTC
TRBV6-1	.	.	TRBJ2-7	CASSEASNRVYYEQYF	TGTGCCAGCAGTGAAGCGTCCAACCGGGTCTACTACGAGCAGTACTTC
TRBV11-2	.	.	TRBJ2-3	CASSLWTPSTDTQYF	TGTGCCAGCAGCTTATGGACTCCGAGCACAGATACGCAGTATTTT
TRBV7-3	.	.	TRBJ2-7	CASSLRSGVDEQYF	TGTGCCAGCAGCTTAAGGTCCGGGGTCGACGAGCAGTACTTC
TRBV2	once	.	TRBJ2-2	CASKSLNTGELFF	TGTGCCAGCAAATCCCTAAACACCGGGGAGCTGTTTTTT
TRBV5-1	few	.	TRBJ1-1	CASSRPGSAVNTEAFF	TGCGCCAGCAGCCGGCCGGGTTCGGCAGTGAACACTGAAGCTTTCTTT
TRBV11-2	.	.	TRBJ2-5	CASSLDSRVQETQYF	TGTGCCAGCAGCTTAGATAGCCGGGTCCAAGAGACCCAGTACTTC
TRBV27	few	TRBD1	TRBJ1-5	CASAGTGGQPQHF	TGTGCCAGCGCCGGGACAGGGGGTCAGCCCCAGCATTTT
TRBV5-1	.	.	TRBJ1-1	CASSLALIPQAYTEAFF	TGCGCCAGCAGCTTGGCCTTAATCCCACAGGCATACACTGAAGCTTTCTTT